This TCR beta chain was obtained from a study of T cells in Graves' hyperthyroidism and ophthalmopathy. General study results and limits: Most thyroid clonotypes with frequency above 0.001 were detected in blood.

The CDR3 totals 17 residues. With V trimmed by 6 bases and J by 3 bases, 16 bases remained unmatched. Germline V CDR1 and CDR2: SNHLY, FYNNEI. Not enrolled were patients with uncontrolled infection, other autoimmune disease, pregnancy or lactation. In the case of this clonotype: Its antigen is not known.

Researchers took RNA transcripts and amplified the TCR beta CDR3 regions from them. Initially, a first-round RT-PCR of the TCR CDR3 employed the HTBI primer set. TCRdb recomputed calls from the multiplex PCR reads with MiXCR, one row per CDR3 protein. The table shows 500,000 to 600,000 distinct CDR3 sequences, with 40% to 55% occurring only once. The clonotype comes from an adult woman with Graves' disease, either hyperthyroidism or ophthalmopathy (not recorded which). The material sequenced was peripheral blood or thyroid tissue (not recorded which). V gene TRBV2 combines with J gene TRBJ1-2, with 7 nucleotides matching TRBD1. CDR3: CASRKMGLTGDYYGYTF. The CDR3 bases are TGTGCCAGCAGGAAAATGGGCCTTACAGGGGATTACTATGGCTACACCTTC.